This T cell receptor (beta chain) was recovered during a study of a mutant IDH1 vaccine in newly diagnosed glioma. Study-level information: Vaccination was launched 4-6 weeks after radiotherapy alone, or with temozolomide cycles.

The time point denotes: week 47, end of study. A single vaccine dose contained 300 ug of mutant IDH1 20-mer peptide, and topical imiquimod was used with it. There were eight vaccinations for patients, given in weeks 1, 3, 5, 7, 11, 15, 19 and 23. Patients carried new grade 3 or 4 IDH1-mutant astrocytomas lacking nuclear ATRX. The CDR3 length is 15 residues. Trimming left V 3 bases short and J 0 bases short, with 10 bases between. Germline lookup yields CDR1 SNHLY and CDR2 FYNNEI. In the case of this clone: As yet, its antigen is unknown.

Clones were sequenced by immunoSEQ multiplex PCR, and TCRdb holds only the in-frame ones, with some missing. The table includes approximately 30,000 clones, 90% detected once. This TCR was sampled from a woman in her forties with glioma. The sequenced sample was PBMCs, obtained from a glioma patient whose treatment included an IDH1 peptide vaccine. The chain uses TRBV2 and TRBJ2-3; either TRBD1 or TRBD2 may fit D (5 bases each). CDR3 loop: CASSDGAASTDTQYF. As DNA, the CDR3 is TGTGCCAGCAGTGACGGGGCGGCGAGCACAGATACGCAGTATTTT.